This T cell receptor beta chain was recorded in a study of cytomegalovirus exposure and HLA in healthy donors. Study background: Previous work identified roughly 120 million unique TCR beta sequences from about 179 million T cells. General observations from the study: The productive fraction for most TCR beta V segments was about 90% or about 30% in an earlier analysis. TCR beta sequences reportedly predicted most subjects' HLA-A and HLA-B alleles accurately. The study assumed roughly uniform donor sequencing depth for presence/absence analyses.

The junction had 8 bases not matched to a gene; V was cut back by 5 bases and J by 0 bases. The CDR3 spans 16 residues. Germline V lookup: CDR1 SGHAT, CDR2 FQNNGV. About this clone itself: What it recognizes is unknown.

Primers: 60 Vbeta forward and 13 Jbeta reverse. Data came from immunoSEQ multiplex PCR; TCRdb stores just in-frame clones and leaves some out. The table has 120,000 to 150,000 clones, over 55% seen once. Sequenced sample: PBMCs. The receptor was isolated from a man aged 35 to 55 in good health and CMV-seronegative. The V and J genes are TRBV11-2 and TRBJ2-7; 9 positions agree with TRBD2. The CDR3 is CASSAGLATTSYEQYF. The CDR3 DNA is TGTGCCAGCAGCGCAGGACTAGCGACAACCTCCTACGAGCAGTACTTC.